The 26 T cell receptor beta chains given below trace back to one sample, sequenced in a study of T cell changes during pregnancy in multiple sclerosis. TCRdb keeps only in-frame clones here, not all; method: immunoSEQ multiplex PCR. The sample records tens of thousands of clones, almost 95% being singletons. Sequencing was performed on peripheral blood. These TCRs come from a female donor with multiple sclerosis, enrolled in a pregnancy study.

For the CDR3, the DNA is TGTGCCAGCAGCAACCCGGACCTCGGGTCTAATGAAAAACTGTTTTTT. Translated: CASSNPDLGSNEKLFF. This chain joins TRBV7-9 and TRBJ1-4; the D is unclear. Trimming left V 5 bases short and J 3 bases short, with 16 bases between. Germline V lookup: CDR1 SEHNR, CDR2 FQNEAQ (reference sequence). The CDR3 consists of 16 residues.

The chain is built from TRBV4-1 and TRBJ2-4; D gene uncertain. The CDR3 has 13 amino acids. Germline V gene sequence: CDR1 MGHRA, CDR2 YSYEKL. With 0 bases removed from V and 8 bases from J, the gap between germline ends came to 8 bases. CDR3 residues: CASSQESSDIQYF. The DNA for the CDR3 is TGCGCCAGCAGCCAAGAGAGTAGTGACATTCAGTACTTC.

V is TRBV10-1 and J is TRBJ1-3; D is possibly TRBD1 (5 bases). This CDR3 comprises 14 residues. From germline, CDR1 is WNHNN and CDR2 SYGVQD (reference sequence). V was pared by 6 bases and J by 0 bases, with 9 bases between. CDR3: CASRGTDSGNTIYF. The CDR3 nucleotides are TGCGCCAGCAGAGGGACCGACTCTGGAAACACCATATATTTT.

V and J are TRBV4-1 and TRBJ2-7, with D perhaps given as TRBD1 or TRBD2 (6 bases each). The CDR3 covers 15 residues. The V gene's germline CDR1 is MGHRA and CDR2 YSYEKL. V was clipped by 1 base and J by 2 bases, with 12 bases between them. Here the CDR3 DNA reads TGCGCCAGCAGCCAAGGGAGGGGGAGTGCCTACGAGCAGTACTTC. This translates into CASSQGRGSAYEQYF.

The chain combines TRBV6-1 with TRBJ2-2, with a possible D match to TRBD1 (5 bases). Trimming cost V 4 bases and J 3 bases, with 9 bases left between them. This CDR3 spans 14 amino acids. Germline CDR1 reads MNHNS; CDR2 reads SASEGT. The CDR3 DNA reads TGTGCCAGCAGTGTACTCAGGGACACCGGGGAGCTGTTTTTT. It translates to CASSVLRDTGELFF.

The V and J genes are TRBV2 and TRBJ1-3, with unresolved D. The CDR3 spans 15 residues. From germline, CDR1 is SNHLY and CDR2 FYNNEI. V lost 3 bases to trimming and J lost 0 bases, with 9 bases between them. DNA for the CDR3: TGTGCCAGCAGTGATCGGATCCACTCTGGAAACACCATATATTTT. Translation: CASSDRIHSGNTIYF.

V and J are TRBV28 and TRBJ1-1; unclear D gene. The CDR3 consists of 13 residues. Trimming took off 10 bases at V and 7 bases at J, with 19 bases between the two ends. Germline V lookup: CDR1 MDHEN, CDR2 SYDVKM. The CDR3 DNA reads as TGTGCCACCACCAGACCGAGGAACGATGAAGCTTTCTTT. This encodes CATTRPRNDEAFF.

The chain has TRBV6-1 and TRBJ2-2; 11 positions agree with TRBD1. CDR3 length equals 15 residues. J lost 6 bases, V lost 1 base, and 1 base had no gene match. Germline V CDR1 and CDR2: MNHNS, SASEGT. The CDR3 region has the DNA TGTGCCAGCAGTGAAGGGACAGGGGGCGCCGGGGAGCTGTTTTTT. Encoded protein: CASSEGTGGAGELFF.

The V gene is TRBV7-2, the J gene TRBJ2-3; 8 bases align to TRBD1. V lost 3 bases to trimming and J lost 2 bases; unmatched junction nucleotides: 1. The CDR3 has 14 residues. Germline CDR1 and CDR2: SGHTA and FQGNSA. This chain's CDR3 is CASSFQGATDTQYF. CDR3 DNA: TGTGCCAGCAGCTTTCAGGGGGCCACAGATACGCAGTATTTT.

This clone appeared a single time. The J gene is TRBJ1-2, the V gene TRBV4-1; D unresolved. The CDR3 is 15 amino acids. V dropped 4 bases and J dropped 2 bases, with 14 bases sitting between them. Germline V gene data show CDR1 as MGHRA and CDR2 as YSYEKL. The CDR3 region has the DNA TGCGCCAGCAGCCCCTTCTTCGTGGGGAACTATGGCTACACCTTC. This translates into CASSPFFVGNYGYTF.

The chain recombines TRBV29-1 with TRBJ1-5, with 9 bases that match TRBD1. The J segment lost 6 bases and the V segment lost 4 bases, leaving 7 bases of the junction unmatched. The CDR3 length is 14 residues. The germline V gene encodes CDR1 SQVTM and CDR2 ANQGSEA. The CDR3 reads CSVGTGEMGQPQHF. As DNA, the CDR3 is TGCAGCGTTGGGACAGGGGAAATGGGTCAGCCCCAGCATTTT.

The chain's CDR3 is CAISLSPGQVNTEAFF. CDR3 bases: TGTGCCATCAGTCTTTCCCCGGGACAGGTGAACACTGAAGCTTTCTTT. This chain links TRBV10-3 with TRBJ1-1; 8 bases fit TRBD1. This CDR3 spans 16 amino acids. From germline, CDR1 is ENHRY and CDR2 SYGVKD. V dropped 5 bases and J dropped 0; count of bases not matched to a gene: 8.

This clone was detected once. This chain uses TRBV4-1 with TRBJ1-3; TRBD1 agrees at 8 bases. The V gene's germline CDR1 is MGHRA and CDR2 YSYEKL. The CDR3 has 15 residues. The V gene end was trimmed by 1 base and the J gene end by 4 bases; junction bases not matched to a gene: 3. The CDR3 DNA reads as TGCGCCAGCAGCCAAGGCGGACAGGGAGGAAACACCATATATTTT. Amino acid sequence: CASSQGGQGGNTIYF.

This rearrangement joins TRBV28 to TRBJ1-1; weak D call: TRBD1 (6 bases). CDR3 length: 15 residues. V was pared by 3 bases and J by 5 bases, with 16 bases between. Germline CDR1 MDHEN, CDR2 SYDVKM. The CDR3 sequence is CASSLPQGKETEAFF. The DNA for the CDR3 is TGTGCCAGCAGTTTGCCACAGGGAAAGGAAACTGAAGCTTTCTTT. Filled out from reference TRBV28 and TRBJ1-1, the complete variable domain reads DVKVTQSSRYLVKRTGEKVFLECVQDMDHENMFWYRQDPGLGLRLIYFSYDVKMKEKGDIPEGYSVSREKKERFSLILESASTNQTSMYLCASSLPQGKETEAFFGQGTRLTVV.

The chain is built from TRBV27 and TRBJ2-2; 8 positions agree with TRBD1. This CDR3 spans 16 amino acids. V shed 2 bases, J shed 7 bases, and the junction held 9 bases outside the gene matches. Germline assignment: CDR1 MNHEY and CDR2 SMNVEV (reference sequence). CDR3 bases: TGTGCCAGCAGTTTAGGCCAGGGGGCTATGGGCGGGGAGCTGTTTTTT. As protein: CASSLGQGAMGGELFF.

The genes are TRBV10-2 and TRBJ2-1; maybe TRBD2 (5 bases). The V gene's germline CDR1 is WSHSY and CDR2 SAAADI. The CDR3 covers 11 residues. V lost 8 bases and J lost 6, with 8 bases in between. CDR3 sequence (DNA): TGCGCCAGCTCTAGCCTCAATGAGCAGTTCTTC. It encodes CASSSLNEQFF.

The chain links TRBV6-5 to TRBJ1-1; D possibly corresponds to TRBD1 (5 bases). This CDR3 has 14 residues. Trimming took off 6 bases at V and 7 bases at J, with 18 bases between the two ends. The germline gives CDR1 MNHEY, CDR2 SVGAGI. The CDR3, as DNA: TGTGCCAGCAGCCCCCTCCAGGGATTGGGTGAAGCTTTCTTT. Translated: CASSPLQGLGEAFF.

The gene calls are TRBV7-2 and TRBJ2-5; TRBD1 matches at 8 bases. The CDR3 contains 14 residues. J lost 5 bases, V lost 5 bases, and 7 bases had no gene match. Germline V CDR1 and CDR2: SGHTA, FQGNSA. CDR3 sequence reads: CASSPQGELETQYF. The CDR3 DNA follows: TGTGCCAGCAGCCCACAGGGGGAATTGGAGACCCAGTACTTC. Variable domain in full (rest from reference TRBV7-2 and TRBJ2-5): GAGVSQSPSNKVTEKGKDVELRCDPISGHTALYWYRQSLGQGLEFLIYFQGNSAPDKSGLPSDRFSAERTGGSVSTLTIQRTQQEDSAVYLCASSPQGELETQYFGPGTRLLVL.

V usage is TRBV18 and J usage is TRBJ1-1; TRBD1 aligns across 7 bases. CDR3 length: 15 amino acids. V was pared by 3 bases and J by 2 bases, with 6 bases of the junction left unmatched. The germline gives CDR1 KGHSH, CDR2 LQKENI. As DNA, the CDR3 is TGTGCCAGCTCACCCTCGACAGGGCATAACACTGAAGCTTTCTTT. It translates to CASSPSTGHNTEAFF.

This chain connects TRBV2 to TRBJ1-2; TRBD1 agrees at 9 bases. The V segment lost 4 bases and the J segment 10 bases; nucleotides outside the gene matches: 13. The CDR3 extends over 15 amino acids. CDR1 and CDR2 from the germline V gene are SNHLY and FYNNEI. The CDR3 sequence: CASSVSLTGTGFYTF. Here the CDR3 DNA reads TGTGCCAGCAGTGTCTCTCTAACCGGGACAGGGTTCTACACCTTC.

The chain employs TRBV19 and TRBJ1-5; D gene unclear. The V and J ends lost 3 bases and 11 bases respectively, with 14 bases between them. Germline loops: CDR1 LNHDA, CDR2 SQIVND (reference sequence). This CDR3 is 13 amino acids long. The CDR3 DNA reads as TGTGCCAGTAGTATCCGAGAACCCAAGGCCCAGCATTTT. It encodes CASSIREPKAQHF. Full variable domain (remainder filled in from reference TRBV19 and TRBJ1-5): DGGITQSPKYLFRKEGQNVTLSCEQNLNHDAMYWYRQDPGQGLRLIYYSQIVNDFQKGDIAEGYSVSREKKESFPLTVTSAQKNPTAFYLCASSIREPKAQHFGDGTRLSIL.

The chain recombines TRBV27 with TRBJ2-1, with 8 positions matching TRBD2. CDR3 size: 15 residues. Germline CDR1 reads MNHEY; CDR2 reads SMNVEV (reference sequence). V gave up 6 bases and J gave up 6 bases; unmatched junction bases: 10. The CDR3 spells CASRFRGGEVNEQFF. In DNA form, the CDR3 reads TGTGCCAGCAGATTTCGGGGGGGCGAGGTCAATGAGCAGTTCTTC.

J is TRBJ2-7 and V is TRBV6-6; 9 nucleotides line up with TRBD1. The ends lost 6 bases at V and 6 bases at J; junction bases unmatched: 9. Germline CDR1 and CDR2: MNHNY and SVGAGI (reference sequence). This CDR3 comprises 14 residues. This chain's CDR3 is CASSSVGQGSEQYF. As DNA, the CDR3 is TGTGCCAGCAGCAGCGTGGGACAGGGCTCCGAGCAGTACTTC.

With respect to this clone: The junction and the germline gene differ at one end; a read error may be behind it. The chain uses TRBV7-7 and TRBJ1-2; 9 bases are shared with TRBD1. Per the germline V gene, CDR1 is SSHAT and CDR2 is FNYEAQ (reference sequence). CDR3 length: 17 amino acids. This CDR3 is CASSPLRGQGEDYGYTF. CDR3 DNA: TGTGCTAGCAGCCCCCTGAGGGGACAGGGAGAAGACTATGGCTACACCTTC.

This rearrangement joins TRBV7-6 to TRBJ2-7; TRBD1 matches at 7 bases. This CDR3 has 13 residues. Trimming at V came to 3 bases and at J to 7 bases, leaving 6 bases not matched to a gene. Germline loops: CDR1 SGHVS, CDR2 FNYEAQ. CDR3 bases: TGTGCCAGCAGCTTGGACAGGCTTGAAGAGCAGTACTTC. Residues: CASSLDRLEEQYF.

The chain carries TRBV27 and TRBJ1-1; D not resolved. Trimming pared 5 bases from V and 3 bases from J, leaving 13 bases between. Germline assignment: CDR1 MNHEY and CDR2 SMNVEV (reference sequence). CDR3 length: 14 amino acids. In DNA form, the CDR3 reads TGTGCCAGCAGTCGCGGTGGTTGGGACACTGAAGCTTTCTTT. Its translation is CASSRGGWDTEAFF.